Below, one T cell receptor beta chain is given with its context. This entry comes from a study of OX40 agonist ivuxolimab in advanced cancers. Germline-derived CDR1 and CDR2 are MNHEY and SVGAGI. V was cut by 2 bases and J by 7 bases, with 11 bases left in between. This CDR3 is 13 amino acids long. Method: immunoSEQ multiplex PCR; TCRdb's copy keeps in-frame clones and lacks some. The sample includes about 82,000 clones, more than 70% seen only once; the top ten take approximately 6.5%. Blood sampling was done at baseline, cycle 4 day 1, and cycle 7 day 1. This rearrangement joins TRBV6-5 to TRBJ1-1; D may be TRBD1 (6 bases). The sequencing here drew on CD4+ or CD8+ T cells sorted from blood, taken in a trial of the OX40 agonist ivuxolimab. The clonotype originates from an adult with an advanced solid tumor such as melanoma, head and neck, liver or kidney cancer. Here the CDR3 reads CASSYDGGSEAFF. The CDR3 DNA reads as TGTGCCAGCAGTTACGACGGGGGCAGTGAAGCTTTCTTT.